This T cell receptor beta chain is drawn from a study of T cell repertoires in aging, cancer and after chemotherapy. Multiplex touch-down PCR with TRB-A/B primers amplified rearranged V-D-J TRB sequences. Each CDR3 protein gets one entry after TCRdb re-called the multiplex PCR reads with MiXCR. The repertoire includes 5,500 to 7,000 distinct CDR3 sequences, less than 25% of them detected once, and roughly 2.8% sits in the top ten. This CDR3 comprises 15 residues. Trimming stripped 8 bases from V and 6 bases from J, with 21 bases between. Germline V gene sequence: CDR1 MDHEN, CDR2 SYDVKM. TCR beta rearrangements were amplified from peripheral blood genomic DNA.

The origin of this receptor is a human donor with a blood cancer. Sequenced material: blood. The chain has TRBV28 and TRBJ2-3; the D call may be TRBD1 or TRBD2 (5 bases each). As DNA, the CDR3 is TGTGCCAGCGCTAGCACCGGGGCCCCCCTGGATACGCAGTATTTT. Translation: CASASTGAPLDTQYF.